A selection of T cell receptor beta chains follows, all from one sample in a study of shared clonotypes between healthy human individuals. Measured with immunoSEQ multiplex PCR; TCRdb has only the in-frame clones, and not every one. The sample consists of about 550,000 clones, about 95% of them appearing once. The sequenced sample was naive CD8+ T cells sorted from blood. These receptors all come from a woman aged 30 to 39 in good health. CDR3s leave out the opening cysteine and the closing phenylalanine or tryptophan. Rows give clone size only sometimes, using once, few, many, or a class for an expanded clone.

clone_size: -
j_call: TRBJ1-5
v_call: TRBV5-6
cdr3_aa: ASSLYSGGQPQH

clone_size: -
j_call: TRBJ2-7
v_call: TRBV7-7
cdr3_aa: ASREIAGEPYEQY

clone_size: -
j_call: TRBJ2-5
v_call: TRBV7-9
cdr3_aa: ASSEPFVGSPQETQY

clone_size: -
j_call: TRBJ2-2
v_call: TRBV6-1
cdr3_aa: ASQEGFKAGELF

clone_size: -
j_call: TRBJ1-1
v_call: TRBV4-1
cdr3_aa: ASSQHDRVVMNTEAF

clone_size: -
j_call: TRBJ1-2
v_call: TRBV7-9
cdr3_aa: ASSHHPLDPDVDGYT

clone_size: once
j_call: TRBJ2-7
v_call: TRBV10-1
cdr3_aa: ASSESISYEQY

clone_size: -
j_call: TRBJ1-3
v_call: TRBV5-6
cdr3_aa: ASSQQGNTIY

clone_size: -
j_call: TRBJ1-1
v_call: TRBV28
cdr3_aa: ASSSRVWPTEAF

clone_size: -
j_call: TRBJ2-4
v_call: TRBV5-5
cdr3_aa: ASSLWVGNIQY

clone_size: -
j_call: TRBJ1-2
v_call: TRBV4-1
cdr3_aa: ASSQGDRDPYGYT

clone_size: -
j_call: TRBJ2-7
v_call: TRBV7-2
cdr3_aa: ASSLVPLEGDYEQY

clone_size: -
j_call: TRBJ2-7
v_call: TRBV29-1
cdr3_aa: SVVTGRIGTSSYEQY

clone_size: -
j_call: TRBJ2-5
v_call: TRBV6-1
cdr3_aa: ASSEFGVWETQY

clone_size: -
j_call: TRBJ1-5
v_call: TRBV2
cdr3_aa: ASSELLGNNQPQH

clone_size: few
j_call: TRBJ1-2
v_call: TRBV9
cdr3_aa: ASSVLEWSGLDGYT

clone_size: -
j_call: TRBJ2-3
v_call: TRBV27
cdr3_aa: ASSLGTSGATDTQY

clone_size: -
j_call: TRBJ2-1
v_call: TRBV7-2
cdr3_aa: ASSLAWDNDNEQF

clone_size: -
j_call: TRBJ2-1
v_call: TRBV11-2
cdr3_aa: ASSLVTGHSSYNEQF

clone_size: -
j_call: TRBJ2-7
v_call: TRBV7-2
cdr3_aa: ASQPAGAVYEQY

clone_size: -
j_call: TRBJ1-1
v_call: TRBV28
cdr3_aa: ASSFPTGGKAF

clone_size: -
j_call: TRBJ2-7
v_call: TRBV5-1
cdr3_aa: ASSSQGESTYEQY

clone_size: -
j_call: TRBJ1-1
v_call: TRBV28
cdr3_aa: ASSLSPRWGSEAF

clone_size: once
j_call: TRBJ2-2
v_call: TRBV5-6
cdr3_aa: ASSLAAEGGTGELF

clone_size: -
j_call: TRBJ1-2
v_call: TRBV28
cdr3_aa: ASSSNSGDNGYGYT

clone_size: -
j_call: TRBJ2-7
v_call: TRBV7-2
cdr3_aa: ASSFKNMVGGFSYEQY

clone_size: -
j_call: TRBJ1-1
v_call: TRBV6-6
cdr3_aa: ASEAREATEAF

clone_size: -
j_call: TRBJ2-5
v_call: TRBV27
cdr3_aa: ASSSLAGEETQY

clone_size: -
j_call: TRBJ2-3
v_call: TRBV4-1
cdr3_aa: ASSQVSTDTQY

clone_size: once
j_call: TRBJ1-1
v_call: TRBV27
cdr3_aa: ASSRGTGVNTEAF

clone_size: -
j_call: TRBJ1-5
v_call: TRBV10-1
cdr3_aa: ANDYPGDSNQPQH